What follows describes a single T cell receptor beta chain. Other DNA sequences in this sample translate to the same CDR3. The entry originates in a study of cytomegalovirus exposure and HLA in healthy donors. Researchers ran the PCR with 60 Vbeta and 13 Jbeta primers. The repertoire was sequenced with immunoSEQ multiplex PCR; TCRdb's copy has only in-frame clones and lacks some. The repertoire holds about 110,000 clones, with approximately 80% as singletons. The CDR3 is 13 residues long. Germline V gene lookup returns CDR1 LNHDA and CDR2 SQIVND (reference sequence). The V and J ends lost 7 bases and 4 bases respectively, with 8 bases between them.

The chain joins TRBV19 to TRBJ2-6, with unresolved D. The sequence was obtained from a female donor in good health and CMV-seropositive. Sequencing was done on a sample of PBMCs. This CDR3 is CASTLAGANVLTF. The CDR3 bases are TGTGCCAGTACCTTAGCCGGGGCCAACGTCCTGACTTTC.